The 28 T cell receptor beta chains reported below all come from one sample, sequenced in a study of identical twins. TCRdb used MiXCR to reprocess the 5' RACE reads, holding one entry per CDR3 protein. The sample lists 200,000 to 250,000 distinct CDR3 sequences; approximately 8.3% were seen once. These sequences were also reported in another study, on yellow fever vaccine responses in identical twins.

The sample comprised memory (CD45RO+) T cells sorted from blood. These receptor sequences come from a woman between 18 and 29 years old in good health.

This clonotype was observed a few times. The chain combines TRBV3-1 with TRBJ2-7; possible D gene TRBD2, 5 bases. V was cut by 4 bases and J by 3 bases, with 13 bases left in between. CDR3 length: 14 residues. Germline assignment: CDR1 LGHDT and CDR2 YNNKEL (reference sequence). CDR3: CASSPTTAVYEQYF. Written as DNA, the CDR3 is TGTGCCAGCAGCCCAACAACAGCGGTCTACGAGCAGTACTTC.

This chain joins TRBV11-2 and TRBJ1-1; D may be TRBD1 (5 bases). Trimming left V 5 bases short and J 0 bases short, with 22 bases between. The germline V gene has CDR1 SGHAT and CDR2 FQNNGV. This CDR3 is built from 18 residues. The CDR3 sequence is CASSPHGGAMRMNTEAFF. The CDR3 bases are TGTGCCAGCAGCCCCCACGGCGGGGCTATGCGCATGAACACTGAAGCTTTCTTT.

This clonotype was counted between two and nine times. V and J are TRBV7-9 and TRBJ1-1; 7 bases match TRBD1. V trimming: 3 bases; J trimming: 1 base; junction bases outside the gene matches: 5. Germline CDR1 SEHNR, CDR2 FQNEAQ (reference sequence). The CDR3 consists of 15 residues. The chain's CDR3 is CASSFRQGGNTEAFF. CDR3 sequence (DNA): TGTGCCAGCAGCTTTAGACAGGGAGGGAACACTGAAGCTTTCTTT.

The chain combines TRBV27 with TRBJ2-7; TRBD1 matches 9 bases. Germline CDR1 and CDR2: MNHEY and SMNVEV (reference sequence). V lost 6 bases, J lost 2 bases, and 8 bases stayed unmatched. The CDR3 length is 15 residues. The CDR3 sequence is CASSPGTGLTYEQYF. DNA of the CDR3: TGTGCCAGCAGCCCTGGGACAGGGCTAACCTACGAGCAGTACTTC.

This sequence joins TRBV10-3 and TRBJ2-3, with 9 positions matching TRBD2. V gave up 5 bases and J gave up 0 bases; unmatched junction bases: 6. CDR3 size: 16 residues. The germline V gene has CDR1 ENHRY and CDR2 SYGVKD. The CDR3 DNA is TGTGCCATCAGTACCGGCGGGGGGGCTAGCACAGATACGCAGTATTTT. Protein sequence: CAISTGGGASTDTQYF.

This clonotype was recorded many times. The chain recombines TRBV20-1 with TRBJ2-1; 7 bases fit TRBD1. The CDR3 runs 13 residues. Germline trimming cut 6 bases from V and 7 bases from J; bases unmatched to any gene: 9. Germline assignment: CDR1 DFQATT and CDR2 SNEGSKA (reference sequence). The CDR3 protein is CSAILGQRNEQFF. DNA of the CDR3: TGCAGTGCCATCCTGGGACAGAGAAATGAGCAGTTCTTC.

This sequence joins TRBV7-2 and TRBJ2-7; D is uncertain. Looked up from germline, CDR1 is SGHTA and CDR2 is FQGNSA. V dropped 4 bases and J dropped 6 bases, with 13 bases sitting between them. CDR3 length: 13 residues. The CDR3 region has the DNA TGTGCCAGCAGCTCGCGGCCTGGGTCCGAGCAGTACTTC. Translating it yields CASSSRPGSEQYF.

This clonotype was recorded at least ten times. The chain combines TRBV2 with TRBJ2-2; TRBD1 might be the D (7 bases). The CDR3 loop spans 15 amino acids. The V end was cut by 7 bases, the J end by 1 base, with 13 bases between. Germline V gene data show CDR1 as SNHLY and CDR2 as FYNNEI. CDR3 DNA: TGTGCCAGCACAGGGGGGAAGGGGAACACCGGGGAGCTGTTTTTT. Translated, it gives CASTGGKGNTGELFF.

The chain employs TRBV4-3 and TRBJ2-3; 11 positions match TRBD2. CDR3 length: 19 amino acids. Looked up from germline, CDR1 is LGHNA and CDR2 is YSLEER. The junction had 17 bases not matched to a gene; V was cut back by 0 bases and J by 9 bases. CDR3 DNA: TGCGCCAGCAGCCAAGAGGCAAATATACTAGCGGGAGTAGGATACACGCAGTATTTT. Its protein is CASSQEANILAGVGYTQYF.

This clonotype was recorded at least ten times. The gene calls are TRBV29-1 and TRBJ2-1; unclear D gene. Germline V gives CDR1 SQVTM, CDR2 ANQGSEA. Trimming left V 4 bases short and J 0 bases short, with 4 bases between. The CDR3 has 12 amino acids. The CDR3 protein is CSVGSSYNEQFF. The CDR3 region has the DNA TGCAGCGTTGGGAGCTCCTACAATGAGCAGTTCTTC.

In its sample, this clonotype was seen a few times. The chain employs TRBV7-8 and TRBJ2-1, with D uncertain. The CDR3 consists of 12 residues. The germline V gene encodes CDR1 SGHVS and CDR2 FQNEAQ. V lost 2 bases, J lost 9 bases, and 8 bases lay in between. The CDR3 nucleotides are TGTGCCAGCAGCTTAAGTACGGGTGAGCAGTTCTTC. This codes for CASSLSTGEQFF.

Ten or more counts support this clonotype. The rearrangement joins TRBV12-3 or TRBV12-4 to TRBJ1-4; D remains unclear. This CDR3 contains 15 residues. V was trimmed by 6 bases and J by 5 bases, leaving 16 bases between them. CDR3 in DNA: TGTGCCAGCAGCTTCTCCTTGAAAGACAATGAAAAACTGTTTTTT. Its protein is CASSFSLKDNEKLFF.

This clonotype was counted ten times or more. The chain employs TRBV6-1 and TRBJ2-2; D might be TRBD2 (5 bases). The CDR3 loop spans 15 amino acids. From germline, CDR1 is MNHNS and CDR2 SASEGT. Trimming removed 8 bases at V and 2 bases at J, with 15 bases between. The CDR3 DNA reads TGTGCCAGCGGAGGTCGTTTAGAAAACACCGGGGAGCTGTTTTTT. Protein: CASGGRLENTGELFF.

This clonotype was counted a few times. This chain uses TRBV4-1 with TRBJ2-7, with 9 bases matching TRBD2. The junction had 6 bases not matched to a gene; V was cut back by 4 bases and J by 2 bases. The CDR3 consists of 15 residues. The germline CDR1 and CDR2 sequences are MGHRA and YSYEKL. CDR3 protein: CASSRTGTSTYEQYF. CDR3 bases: TGCGCCAGCAGCCGGACCGGGACTAGCACCTACGAGCAGTACTTC.

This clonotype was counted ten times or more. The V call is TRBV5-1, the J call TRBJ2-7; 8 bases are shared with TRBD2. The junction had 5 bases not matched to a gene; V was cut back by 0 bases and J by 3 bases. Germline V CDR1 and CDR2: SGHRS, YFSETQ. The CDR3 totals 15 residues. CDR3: CASSLDPGTSYEQYF. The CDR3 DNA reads TGCGCCAGCAGCTTGGACCCCGGGACTAGCTACGAGCAGTACTTC.

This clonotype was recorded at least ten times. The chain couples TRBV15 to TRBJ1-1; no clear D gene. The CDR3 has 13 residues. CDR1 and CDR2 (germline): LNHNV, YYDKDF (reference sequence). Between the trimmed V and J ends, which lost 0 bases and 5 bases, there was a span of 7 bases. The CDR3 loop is CATSREKETEAFF. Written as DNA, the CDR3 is TGTGCCACCAGCAGAGAAAAGGAAACTGAAGCTTTCTTT. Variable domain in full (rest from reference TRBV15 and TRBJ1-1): DAMVIQNPRYQVTQFGKPVTLSCSQTLNHNVMYWYQQKSSQAPKLLFHYYDKDFNNEADTPDNFQSRRPNTSFCFLDIRSPGLGDTAMYLCATSREKETEAFFGQGTRLTVV.

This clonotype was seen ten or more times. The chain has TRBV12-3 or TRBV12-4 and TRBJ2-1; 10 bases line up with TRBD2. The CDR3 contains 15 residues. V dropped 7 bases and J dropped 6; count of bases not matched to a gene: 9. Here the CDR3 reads CASTYGTSERNEQFF. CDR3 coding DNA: TGTGCCAGCACCTACGGGACTAGCGAGCGCAATGAGCAGTTCTTC.

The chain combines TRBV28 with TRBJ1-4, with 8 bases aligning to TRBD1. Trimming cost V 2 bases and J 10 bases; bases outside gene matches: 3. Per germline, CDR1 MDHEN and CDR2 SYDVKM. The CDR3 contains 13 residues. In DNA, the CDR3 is TGTGCCAGCAGTTTACAGGGGGCCGGAAAACTGTTTTTT. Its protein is CASSLQGAGKLFF.

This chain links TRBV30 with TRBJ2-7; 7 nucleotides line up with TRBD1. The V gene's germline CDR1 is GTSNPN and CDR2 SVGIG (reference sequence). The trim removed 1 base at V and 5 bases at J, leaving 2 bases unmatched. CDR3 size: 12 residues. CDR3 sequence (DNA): TGTGCCTGGAGTGACAGGGGCAACGAGCAGTACTTC. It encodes CAWSDRGNEQYF. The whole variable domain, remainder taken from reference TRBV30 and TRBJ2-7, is SQTIHQWPATLVQPVGSPLSLECTVEGTSNPNLYWYRQAAGRGLQLLFYSVGIGQISSEVPQNLSASRPQDRQFILSSKKLLLSDSGFYLCAWSDRGNEQYFGPGTRLTVT.

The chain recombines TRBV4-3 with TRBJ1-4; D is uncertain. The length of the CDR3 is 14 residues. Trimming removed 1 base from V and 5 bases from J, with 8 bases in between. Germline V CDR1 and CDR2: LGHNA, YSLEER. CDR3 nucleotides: TGCGCCAGCAGCCAAGGTGGGATGAATGAAAAACTGTTTTTT. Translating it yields CASSQGGMNEKLFF.

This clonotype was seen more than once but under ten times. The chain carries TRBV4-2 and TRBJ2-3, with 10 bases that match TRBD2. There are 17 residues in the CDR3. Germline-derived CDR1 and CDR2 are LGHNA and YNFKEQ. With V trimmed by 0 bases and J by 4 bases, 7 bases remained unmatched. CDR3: CASSQEVASGGSDTQYF. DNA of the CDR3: TGTGCCAGCAGCCAAGAGGTGGCTAGCGGGGGTTCAGATACGCAGTATTTT.

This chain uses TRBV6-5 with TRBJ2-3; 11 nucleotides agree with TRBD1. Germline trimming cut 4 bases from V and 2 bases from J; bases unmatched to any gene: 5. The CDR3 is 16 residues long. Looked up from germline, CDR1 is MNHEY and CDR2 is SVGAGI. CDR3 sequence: CASSWGTGGPTDTQYF. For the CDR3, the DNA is TGTGCCAGCAGTTGGGGGACAGGGGGTCCCACAGATACGCAGTATTTT.

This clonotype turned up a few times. The CDR3 DNA reads as TGTGCCAGCAGCCGGGACAGGGGGCGTAATCAGCCCCAGCATTTT. Translated, it gives CASSRDRGRNQPQHF. The J gene is TRBJ1-5, the V gene TRBV7-3; 12 nucleotides match TRBD1. Trimming at V came to 5 bases and at J to 4 bases, leaving 3 bases not matched to a gene. Germline V gene lookup returns CDR1 SGHTA and CDR2 FQGTGA. The CDR3 has 15 residues.

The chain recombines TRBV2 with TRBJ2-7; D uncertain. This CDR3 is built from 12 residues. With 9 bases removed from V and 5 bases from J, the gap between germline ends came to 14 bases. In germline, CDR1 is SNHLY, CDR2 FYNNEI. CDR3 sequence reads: CARSRSPNEQYF. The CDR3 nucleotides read TGTGCCAGGTCACGTTCCCCTAACGAGCAGTACTTC.

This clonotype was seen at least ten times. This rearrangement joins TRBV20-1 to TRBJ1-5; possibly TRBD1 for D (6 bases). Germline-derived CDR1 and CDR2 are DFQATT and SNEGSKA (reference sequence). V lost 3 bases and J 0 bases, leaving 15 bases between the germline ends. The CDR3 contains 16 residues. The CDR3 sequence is CSASSTGDYSNQPQHF. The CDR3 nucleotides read TGCAGTGCTAGCTCGACAGGCGATTATAGCAATCAGCCCCAGCATTTT.

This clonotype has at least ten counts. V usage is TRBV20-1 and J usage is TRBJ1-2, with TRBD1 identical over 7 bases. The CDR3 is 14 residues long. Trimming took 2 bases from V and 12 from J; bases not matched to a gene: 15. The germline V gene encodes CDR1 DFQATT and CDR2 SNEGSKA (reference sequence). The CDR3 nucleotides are TGCAGTGCTAGACCCGGACAGGAGCCCTTTTTTCACACCTTC. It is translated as CSARPGQEPFFHTF.

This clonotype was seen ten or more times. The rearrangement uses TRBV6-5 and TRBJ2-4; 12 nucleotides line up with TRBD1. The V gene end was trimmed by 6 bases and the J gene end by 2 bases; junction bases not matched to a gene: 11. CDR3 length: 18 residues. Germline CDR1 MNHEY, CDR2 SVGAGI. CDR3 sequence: CASRSGQGALGPKNIQYF. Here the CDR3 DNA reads TGTGCCAGCAGGTCGGGACAGGGGGCTTTGGGGCCCAAAAACATTCAGTACTTC.

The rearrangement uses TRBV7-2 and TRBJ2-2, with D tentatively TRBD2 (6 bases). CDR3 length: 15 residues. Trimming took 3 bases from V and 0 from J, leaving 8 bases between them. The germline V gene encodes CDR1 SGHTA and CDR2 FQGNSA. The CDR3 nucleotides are TGTGCCAGCAGCTTGCGACTAGCGAACACCGGGGAGCTGTTTTTT. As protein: CASSLRLANTGELFF.